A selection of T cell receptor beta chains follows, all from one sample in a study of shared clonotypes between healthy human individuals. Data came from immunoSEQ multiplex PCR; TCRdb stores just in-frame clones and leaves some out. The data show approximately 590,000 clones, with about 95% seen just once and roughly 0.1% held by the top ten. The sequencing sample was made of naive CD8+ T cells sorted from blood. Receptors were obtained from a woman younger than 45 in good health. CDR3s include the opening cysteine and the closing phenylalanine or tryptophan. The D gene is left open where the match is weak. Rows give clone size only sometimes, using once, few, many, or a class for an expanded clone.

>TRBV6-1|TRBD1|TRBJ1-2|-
TGTGCCAGCACGACCCGGGACAGGGGAATGGATGGCTACACCTTC
CASTTRDRGMDGYTF
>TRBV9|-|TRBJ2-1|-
TGTGCCAGCAGCGTAGTAAGAGTCTACAATGAGCAGTTCTTC
CASSVVRVYNEQFF
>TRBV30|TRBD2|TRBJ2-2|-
TGTGCCTGGACCGGACTAGCGGGAGTCGGGGAGCTGTTTTTT
CAWTGLAGVGELFF
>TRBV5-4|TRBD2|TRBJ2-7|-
TGTGCCAGCAGCCCAGGGGTTTGGAGGACTAGCGGTACCTACGAGCAGTACTTC
CASSPGVWRTSGTYEQYF
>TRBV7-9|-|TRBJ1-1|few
TGTGCCAGCAGGGCAGGGGAGAACACTGAAGCTTTCTTT
CASRAGENTEAFF
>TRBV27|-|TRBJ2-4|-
TGTGCCAGCAGTTTAGGGGGACTGCCGGAAGCCAAAAACATTCAGTACTTC
CASSLGGLPEAKNIQYF
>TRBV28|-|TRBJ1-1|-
TGTGCCAGCAGTTCCCTCGACACGCTGAACACTGAAGCTTTCTTT
CASSSLDTLNTEAFF
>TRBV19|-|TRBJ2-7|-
TGTGCCAGTAGTATAGTTTTTGTGTTGATTGACGTCTCCTACGAGCAGTACTTC
CASSIVFVLIDVSYEQYF
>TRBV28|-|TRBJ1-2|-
TGTGCCAGCAGCCTAGGGCCCGGTTTCGGCGGGTATGGCTACACCTTC
CASSLGPGFGGYGYTF
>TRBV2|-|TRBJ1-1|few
TGTGCCAGCAGAAACACTGAAGCTTTCTTT
CASRNTEAFF
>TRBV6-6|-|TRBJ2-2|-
TGTGCCAGCAGTTATGGGCACCTCGACGGGGAGCTGTTTTTT
CASSYGHLDGELFF
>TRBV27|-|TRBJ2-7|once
TGTGCCAGCAGTTTAACGGTCGGGTGGGGTAGCGGACACATACAGTACGAGCAGTACTTC
CASSLTVGWGSGHIQYEQYF
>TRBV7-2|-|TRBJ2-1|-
TGTGCCAGCAGCTTAGAGGGTATACCCGGCGATGAGCAGTTCTTC
CASSLEGIPGDEQFF
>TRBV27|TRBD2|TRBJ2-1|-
TGTGCCAGCACTCTGACTGGGCCGGGGGGTGAGCAGTTCTTC
CASTLTGPGGEQFF
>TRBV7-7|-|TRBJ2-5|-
TGTGCCAGCAGCTCAACAGTCCAAGAGACCCAGTACTTC
CASSSTVQETQYF
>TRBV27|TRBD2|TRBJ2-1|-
TGTGCCAGCAGTTTTCTAGCTAGCGGGGGATACAATGAGCAGTTCTTC
CASSFLASGGYNEQFF
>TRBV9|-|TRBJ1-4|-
TGTGCCAGCAGCGTTCGGCAGGGAGGTGAAAAACTGTTTTTT
CASSVRQGGEKLFF